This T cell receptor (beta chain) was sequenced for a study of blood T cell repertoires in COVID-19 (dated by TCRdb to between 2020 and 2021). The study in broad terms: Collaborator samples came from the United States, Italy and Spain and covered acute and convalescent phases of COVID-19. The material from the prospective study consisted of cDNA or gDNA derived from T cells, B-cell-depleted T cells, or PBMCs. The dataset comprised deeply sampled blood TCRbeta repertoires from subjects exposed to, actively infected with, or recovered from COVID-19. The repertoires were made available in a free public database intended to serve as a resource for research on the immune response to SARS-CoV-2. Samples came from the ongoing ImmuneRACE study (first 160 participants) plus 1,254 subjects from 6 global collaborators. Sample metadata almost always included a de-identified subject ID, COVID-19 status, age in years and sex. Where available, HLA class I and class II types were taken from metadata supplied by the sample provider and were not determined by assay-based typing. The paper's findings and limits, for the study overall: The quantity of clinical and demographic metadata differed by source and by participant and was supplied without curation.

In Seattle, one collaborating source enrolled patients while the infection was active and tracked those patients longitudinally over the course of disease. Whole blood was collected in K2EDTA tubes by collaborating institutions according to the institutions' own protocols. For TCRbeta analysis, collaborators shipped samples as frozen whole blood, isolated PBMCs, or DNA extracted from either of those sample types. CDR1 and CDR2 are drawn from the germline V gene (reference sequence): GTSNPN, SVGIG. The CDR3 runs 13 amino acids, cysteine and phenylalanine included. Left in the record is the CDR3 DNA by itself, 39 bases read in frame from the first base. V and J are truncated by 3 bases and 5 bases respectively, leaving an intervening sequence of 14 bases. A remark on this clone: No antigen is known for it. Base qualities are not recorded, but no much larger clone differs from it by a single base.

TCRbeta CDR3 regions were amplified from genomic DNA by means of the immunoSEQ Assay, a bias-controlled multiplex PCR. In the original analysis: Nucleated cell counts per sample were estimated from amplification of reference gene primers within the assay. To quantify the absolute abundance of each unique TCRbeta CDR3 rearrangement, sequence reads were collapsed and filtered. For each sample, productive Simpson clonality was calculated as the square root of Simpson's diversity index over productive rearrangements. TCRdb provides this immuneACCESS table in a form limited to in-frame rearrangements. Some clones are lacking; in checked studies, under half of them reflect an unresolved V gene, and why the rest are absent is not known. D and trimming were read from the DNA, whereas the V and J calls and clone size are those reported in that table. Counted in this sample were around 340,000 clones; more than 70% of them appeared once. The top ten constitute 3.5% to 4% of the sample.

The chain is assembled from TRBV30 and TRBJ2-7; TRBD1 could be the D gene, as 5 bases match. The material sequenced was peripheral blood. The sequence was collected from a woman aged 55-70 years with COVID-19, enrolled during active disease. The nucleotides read TGTGCCTGGAGCGACTCAGGGCGCAACGAGCAGTACTTC. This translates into CAWSDSGRNEQYF.